These 14 T cell receptor beta chains were all obtained from the same sample, sequenced in a study of PD-1 blockade in classical Hodgkin lymphoma. This table comes from immunoSEQ multiplex PCR, and its TCRdb copy is limited to in-frame clones, with some not included. Counted here are approximately 36,000 clones, 69% occurring once; the ten biggest clones make up 11% to 15%. All the patients suffered relapse after autologous stem cell transplantation, and brentuximab vedotin exposure differed. Specimen: peripheral blood mononuclear cells (PBMCs), collected before the second cycle of nivolumab. The source is a human donor with classical Hodgkin lymphoma.

This clone was observed a few times. The DNA of the CDR3 is TGTGCCAGCAGCCCCGGACAGATAAATTCACCCCTCCACTTT. Amino acids: CASSPGQINSPLHF. The chain employs TRBV7-6 and TRBJ1-6, with D perhaps TRBD1 (6 bases). The CDR3 loop spans 14 amino acids. From germline, CDR1 is SGHVS and CDR2 FNYEAQ. The V end was cut by 5 bases, the J end by 7 bases, with 12 bases between.

V gene TRBV9 combines with J gene TRBJ1-3, with a possible D match to TRBD1 (5 bases). Germline-derived CDR1 and CDR2 are SGDLS and YYNGEE. V lost 3 bases and J lost 5, with 12 bases in between. This CDR3 contains 14 residues. The CDR3 sequence: CASSAGTDRNTIYF. CDR3 DNA: TGTGCCAGCAGCGCCGGGACGGATCGAAACACCATATATTTT.

The chain uses TRBV6-5 and TRBJ2-3, with 7 bases aligning to TRBD1. CDR3 size: 14 residues. V lost 5 bases to trimming and J lost 4 bases; unmatched junction nucleotides: 6. Per germline, CDR1 MNHEY and CDR2 SVGAGI. The CDR3 DNA sequence: TGTGCCAGCAGTCAGGACAGGCGGGCAGATACGCAGTATTTT. Translated, it gives CASSQDRRADTQYF.

The V call is TRBV9, the J call TRBJ1-2; weak D call: TRBD1 (5 bases). This CDR3 is built from 13 residues. V dropped 1 base and J dropped 11 bases, with 15 bases sitting between them. Germline loops: CDR1 SGDLS, CDR2 YYNGEE. The CDR3 nucleotides read TGTGCCAGCAGCGTACAGGGCTCTGCGAGGTACACCTTC. Translating gives CASSVQGSARYTF. Using reference TRBV9 and TRBJ1-2 for the parts outside the CDR3, the full variable domain is DSGVTQTPKHLITATGQRVTLRCSPRSGDLSVYWYQQSLDQGLQFLIQYYNGEERAKGNILERFSAQQFPDLHSELNLSSLELGDSALYFCASSVQGSARYTFGSGTRLTVV.

A word on this clone: Other DNA sequences in the sample encode the same CDR3. The rearrangement joins TRBV2 to TRBJ2-1, with D possibly being TRBD2 (6 bases). V dropped 2 bases and J dropped 3 bases, with 11 bases sitting between them. The germline V gene has CDR1 SNHLY and CDR2 FYNNEI. The CDR3 totals 15 residues. This chain's CDR3 is CASSELAPFYNEQFF. The CDR3 nucleotides are TGTGCCAGCAGTGAACTAGCGCCGTTCTACAATGAGCAGTTCTTC.

This clone was detected only a few times. The chain carries TRBV19 and TRBJ2-3; 8 bases align to TRBD2. Trimming cost V 4 bases and J 5 bases; bases outside gene matches: 5. Germline lookup yields CDR1 LNHDA and CDR2 SQIVND (reference sequence). The CDR3 runs 14 residues. The CDR3: CASSTREVVDTQYF. The CDR3 nucleotides are TGTGCCAGTAGTACGCGGGAGGTGGTAGATACGCAGTATTTT. Combining the CDR3 with reference TRBV19 and TRBJ2-3 gives the whole variable domain DGGITQSPKYLFRKEGQNVTLSCEQNLNHDAMYWYRQDPGQGLRLIYYSQIVNDFQKGDIAEGYSVSREKKESFPLTVTSAQKNPTAFYLCASSTREVVDTQYFGPGTRLTVL.

The chain links TRBV30 to TRBJ2-7, with D perhaps matching TRBD1 (5 bases). This CDR3 contains 14 residues. Germline lookup yields CDR1 GTSNPN and CDR2 SVGIG (reference sequence). Trimming removed 0 bases from V and 2 bases from J, with 11 bases in between. The CDR3 protein is CAWSVFPGTYEQYF. CDR3 nucleotide sequence: TGTGCCTGGAGTGTATTTCCAGGGACCTACGAGCAGTACTTC. The full variable domain, in which reference TRBV30 and TRBJ2-7 provide the parts outside the CDR3, is SQTIHQWPATLVQPVGSPLSLECTVEGTSNPNLYWYRQAAGRGLQLLFYSVGIGQISSEVPQNLSASRPQDRQFILSSKKLLLSDSGFYLCAWSVFPGTYEQYFGPGTRLTVT.

This clone was seen a handful of times. The J gene is TRBJ1-5, the V gene TRBV4-2; maybe TRBD1 (5 bases). The germline gives CDR1 LGHNA, CDR2 YNFKEQ. The V end lost 8 bases, the J end lost 5 bases, and 19 bases lay between the germline ends. The CDR3 is 15 amino acids. CDR3 sequence (DNA): TGTGCCAGCTCACTCGATGCAGGGTCCGATCAGCCCCAGCATTTT. Its translation: CASSLDAGSDQPQHF.

This chain links TRBV7-9 with TRBJ1-2, with D unclear. V lost 4 bases and J 0 bases, leaving 15 bases between the germline ends. Per germline, CDR1 SEHNR and CDR2 FQNEAQ (reference sequence). This CDR3 spans 16 amino acids. The CDR3: CASSSASEPANYGYTF. For the CDR3, the DNA is TGTGCCAGCAGCTCGGCCTCAGAACCTGCTAACTATGGCTACACCTTC. Drawing the rest from reference TRBV7-9 and TRBJ1-2, the complete variable domain is DTGVSQNPRHKITKRGQNVTFRCDPISEHNRLYWYRQTLGQGPEFLTYFQNEAQLEKSRLLSDRFSAERPKGSFSTLEIQRTEQGDSAMYLCASSSASEPANYGYTFGSGTRLTVV.

There are a few counts of this clone. The rearrangement links TRBV18 to TRBJ1-5, with D uncertain. The CDR3 loop spans 13 amino acids. The V end was cut by 2 bases, the J end by 4 bases, with 6 bases between. The germline V gene has CDR1 KGHSH and CDR2 LQKENI. The CDR3 protein is CASSPERNQPQHF. CDR3 bases: TGTGCCAGCTCACCAGAGAGGAATCAGCCCCAGCATTTT.

In its sample, this clone was seen a few times. The chain combines TRBV5-4 with TRBJ2-2; a possible D gene is TRBD2 (6 bases). Trimming shortened V by 4 bases and J by 6 bases, and 13 bases separated the two germline ends. The V gene's germline CDR1 is SGHNT and CDR2 YYREEE (reference sequence). CDR3 length: 14 amino acids. CDR3 region: CASSAGTSPGELFF. For the CDR3, the DNA is TGTGCCAGCAGCGCCGGGACTTCGCCCGGGGAGCTGTTTTTT.

The chain uses TRBV28 and TRBJ1-5; 7 bases are shared with TRBD1. Per the germline V gene, CDR1 is MDHEN and CDR2 is SYDVKM. V shed 8 bases, J shed 4 bases, and the junction held 14 bases outside the gene matches. This CDR3 region has 16 residues. This chain's CDR3 is CASHDAGRGSNQPQHF. The CDR3 DNA reads as TGTGCCAGCCACGACGCGGGCAGGGGGTCGAATCAGCCCCAGCATTTT. The full variable domain, completed using reference TRBV28 and TRBJ1-5, is DVKVTQSSRYLVKRTGEKVFLECVQDMDHENMFWYRQDPGLGLRLIYFSYDVKMKEKGDIPEGYSVSREKKERFSLILESASTNQTSMYLCASHDAGRGSNQPQHFGDGTRLSIL.

The V gene is TRBV29-1, the J gene TRBJ2-1; 10 bases are a match to TRBD2. With 1 base clipped from V and 10 bases from J, the junction kept 10 bases outside the gene matches. Germline V gives CDR1 SQVTM, CDR2 ANQGSEA. There are 15 residues in the CDR3. CDR3 sequence: CSVEGGLAGVREQFF. Here the CDR3 DNA reads TGCAGCGTTGAAGGAGGGCTAGCGGGAGTACGAGAGCAGTTCTTC.

The J gene is TRBJ2-3, the V gene TRBV6-5; D possibly corresponds to TRBD2 (5 bases). Germline CDR1 reads MNHEY; CDR2 reads SVGAGI. This CDR3 has 12 amino acids. V was trimmed by 5 bases and J by 6 bases, leaving 9 bases between them. The CDR3 sequence: CASSRERDTQYF. The CDR3 DNA reads as TGTGCCAGCAGTAGAGAGCGGGATACGCAGTATTTT.